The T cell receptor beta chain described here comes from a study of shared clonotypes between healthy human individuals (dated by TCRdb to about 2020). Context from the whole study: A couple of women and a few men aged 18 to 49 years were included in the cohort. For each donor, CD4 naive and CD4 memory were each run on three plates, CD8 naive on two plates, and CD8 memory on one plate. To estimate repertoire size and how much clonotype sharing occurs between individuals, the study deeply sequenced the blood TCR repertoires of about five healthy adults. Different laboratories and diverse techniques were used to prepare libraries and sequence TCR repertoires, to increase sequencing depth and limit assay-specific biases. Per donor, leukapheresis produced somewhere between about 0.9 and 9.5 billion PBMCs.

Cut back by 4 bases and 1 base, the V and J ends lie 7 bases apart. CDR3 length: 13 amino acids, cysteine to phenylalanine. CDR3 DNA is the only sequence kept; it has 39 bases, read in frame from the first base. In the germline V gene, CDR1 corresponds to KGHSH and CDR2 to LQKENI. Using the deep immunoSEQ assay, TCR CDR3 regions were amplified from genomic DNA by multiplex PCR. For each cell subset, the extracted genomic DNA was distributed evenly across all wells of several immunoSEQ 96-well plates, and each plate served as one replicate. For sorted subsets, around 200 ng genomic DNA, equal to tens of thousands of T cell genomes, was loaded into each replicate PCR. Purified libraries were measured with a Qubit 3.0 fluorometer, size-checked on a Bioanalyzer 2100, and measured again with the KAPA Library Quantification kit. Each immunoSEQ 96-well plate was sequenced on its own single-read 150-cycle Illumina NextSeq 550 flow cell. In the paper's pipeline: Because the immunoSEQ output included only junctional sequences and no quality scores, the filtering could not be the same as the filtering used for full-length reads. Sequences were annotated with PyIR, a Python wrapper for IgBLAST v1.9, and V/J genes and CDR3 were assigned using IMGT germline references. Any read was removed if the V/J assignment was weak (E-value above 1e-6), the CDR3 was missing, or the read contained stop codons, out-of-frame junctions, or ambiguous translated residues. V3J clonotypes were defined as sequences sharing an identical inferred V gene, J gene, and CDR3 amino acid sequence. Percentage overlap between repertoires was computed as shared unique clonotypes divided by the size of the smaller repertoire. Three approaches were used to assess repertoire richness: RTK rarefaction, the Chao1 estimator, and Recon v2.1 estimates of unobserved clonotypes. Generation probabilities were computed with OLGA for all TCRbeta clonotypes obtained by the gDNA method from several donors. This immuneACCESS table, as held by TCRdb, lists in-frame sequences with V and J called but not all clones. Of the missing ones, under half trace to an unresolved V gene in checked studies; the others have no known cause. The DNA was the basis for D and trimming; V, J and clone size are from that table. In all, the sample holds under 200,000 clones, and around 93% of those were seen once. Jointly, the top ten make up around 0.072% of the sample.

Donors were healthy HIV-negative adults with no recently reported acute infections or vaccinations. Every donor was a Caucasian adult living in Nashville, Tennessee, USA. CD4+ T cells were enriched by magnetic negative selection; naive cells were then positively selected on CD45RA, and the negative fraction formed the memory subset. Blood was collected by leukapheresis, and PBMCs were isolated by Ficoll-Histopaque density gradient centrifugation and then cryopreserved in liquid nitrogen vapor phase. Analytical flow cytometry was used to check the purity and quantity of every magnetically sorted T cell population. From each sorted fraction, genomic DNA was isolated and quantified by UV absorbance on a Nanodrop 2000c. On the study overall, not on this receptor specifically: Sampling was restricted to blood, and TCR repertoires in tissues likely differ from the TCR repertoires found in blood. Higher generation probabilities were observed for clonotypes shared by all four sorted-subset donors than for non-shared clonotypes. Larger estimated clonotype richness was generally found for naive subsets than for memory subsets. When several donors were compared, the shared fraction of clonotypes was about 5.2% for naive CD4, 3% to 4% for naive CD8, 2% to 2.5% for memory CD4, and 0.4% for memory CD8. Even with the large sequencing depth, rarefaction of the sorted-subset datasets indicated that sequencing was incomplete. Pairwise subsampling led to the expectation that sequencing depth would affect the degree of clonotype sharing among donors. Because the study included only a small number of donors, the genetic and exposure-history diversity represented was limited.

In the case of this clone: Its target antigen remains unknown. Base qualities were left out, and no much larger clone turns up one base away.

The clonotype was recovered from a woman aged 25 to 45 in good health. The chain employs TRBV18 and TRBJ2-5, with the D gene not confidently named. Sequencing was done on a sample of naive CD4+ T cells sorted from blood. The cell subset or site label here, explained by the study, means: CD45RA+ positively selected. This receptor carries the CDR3 CASSLQIQETQYF. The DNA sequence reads TGTGCCAGCTCACTCCAGATCCAAGAGACCCAGTACTTC.